These T cell receptor beta chains were read from a single sample in a study of T cells in localized non-small cell lung cancer. The method was immunoSEQ multiplex PCR; TCRdb's version includes in-frame clones alone and lacks a portion of them. Here the sample spans roughly 6,000 clones, 65% to 90% being singletons. The source was peripheral blood mononuclear cells, collected before any cancer treatment. These receptors were obtained from a female donor older than 55 with stage II lung adenocarcinoma. The CDR3 runs from the conserved cysteine through the conserved F or W. The D gene is left open where the match is weak. Rows may omit the clone size; those that give it use once, few, many or a size class.

>12|-|TRBJ2-1|TRBD1|TRBV10-1
TGCGCCAGCTCGACAGGGGTGAGTGAGCAGTTCTTC
CASSTGVSEQFF
>14|-|TRBJ1-1|-|TRBV6-5
TGTGCCAGCAGTTATCTGGCCCCAGGGACTGAAGCTTTCTTT
CASSYLAPGTEAFF
>15|-|TRBJ2-1|TRBD2|TRBV5-4
TGTGCCAGCAGCTTGACTAGCGGTTCCTACAATGAGCAGTTCTTC
CASSLTSGSYNEQFF
>15|-|TRBJ2-1|-|TRBV9
TGTGCCAGCAGCGTAGAAGGGGACTCCTACAATGAGCAGTTCTTC
CASSVEGDSYNEQFF
>11|-|TRBJ1-1|TRBD1|TRBV20-1
TGCAGTGCTCGGGACAGCACTGAAGCTTTCTTT
CSARDSTEAFF
>13|-|TRBJ1-1|-|TRBV5-1
TGCGCCAGCAGCTTGGATCCAGGCAATAGGGCTTTCTTT
CASSLDPGNRAFF
>14|-|TRBJ1-4|TRBD1|TRBV11-2
TGTGCCAGCAGCTCCGGACAGGGTACAGAAAAACTGTTTTTT
CASSSGQGTEKLFF
>15|few|TRBJ1-6|-|TRBV18
TGTGCCAGCTCACCACCGGGAGGGGTCGTCTCACCCCTCCACTTT
CASSPPGGVVSPLHF
>16|-|TRBJ1-4|TRBD1|TRBV9
TGTGCCAGCAGCACTGGACAGGCGACAACTAATGAAAAACTGTTTTTT
CASSTGQATTNEKLFF
>13|-|TRBJ1-5|-|TRBV2
TGTGCCAGCTGGGGAGTTAGCAATCAGCCCCAGCATTTT
CASWGVSNQPQHF
>16|-|TRBJ1-4|TRBD1|TRBV5-6
TGTGCCAGCAGTCGAGCTTGGACAGGGGGCGATGAAAAACTGTTTTTT
CASSRAWTGGDEKLFF
>16|-|TRBJ2-5|TRBD2|TRBV6-1
TGTGCCAGCAGTGGGGGGGGGACGACTAGCGTGGAGACCCAGTACTTC
CASSGGGTTSVETQYF
>14|-|TRBJ2-7|-|TRBV18
TGTGCCAGCTCACCACCTAGCCACTCCTACGAGCAGTACTTC
CASSPPSHSYEQYF
>11|-|TRBJ2-5|-|TRBV7-2
TGTGCCAGCAGCCTGTCTTGGACCCAGTACTTC
CASSLSWTQYF
>13|-|TRBJ1-1|TRBD1|TRBV28
TGTGCCAGCAGTTCTGGGACAGGGACTGAAGCTTTCTTT
CASSSGTGTEAFF
>18|-|TRBJ2-2|-|TRBV19
TGTGCCAGTAGTGGTCGTGCGGGGGCCCCAGGGAAGACCGGGGAGCTGTTTTTT
CASSGRAGAPGKTGELFF
>14|-|TRBJ1-6|-|TRBV25-1
TGTGCCAGCAGTGTGACACGGTTTAATTCACCCCTCCACTTT
CASSVTRFNSPLHF
>16|-|TRBJ2-1|TRBD1|TRBV7-3
TGTGCCAGCAGCTCGAACCGGGACAGGGGTAGCAATGAGCAGTTCTTC
CASSSNRDRGSNEQFF
>15|-|TRBJ2-3|TRBD2|TRBV13
TGTGCCAGCAGCTTACAGGGACTAATCACAGATACGCAGTATTTT
CASSLQGLITDTQYF
>15|-|TRBJ2-2|-|TRBV19
TGTGCCAGTATCAGGCCGGGGGCGGACACCGGGGAGCTGTTTTTT
CASIRPGADTGELFF
>15|-|TRBJ2-3|TRBD2|TRBV2
TGTGCCAGCAGTGAGGCGGGGGTCGGCACAGATACGCAGTATTTT
CASSEAGVGTDTQYF
>18|-|TRBJ2-2|-|TRBV18
TGTGCCAGCTCACCAAATCGAGAGTCCCTGCCGGGGGCCGGGGAGCTGTTTTTT
CASSPNRESLPGAGELFF
>11|-|TRBJ1-2|-|TRBV13
TGTGCCAGCAGCTCGCCCTGGGGCTACACCTTC
CASSSPWGYTF
>13|-|TRBJ1-5|TRBD1|TRBV19
TGTGCCAGTAGGGACAGGGGAGTTCAGCCCCAGCATTTT
CASRDRGVQPQHF
>17|-|TRBJ2-3|TRBD1|TRBV19
TGTGCCAGTAGTCAGGATAGGACAGGGGCTAGCACAGATACGCAGTATTTT
CASSQDRTGASTDTQYF
>14|-|TRBJ1-4|-|TRBV2
TGTGCCAGCAGCCAGTGGGAACGGACCGAAAAACTGTTTTTT
CASSQWERTEKLFF
>15|-|TRBJ2-3|TRBD2|TRBV11-2
TGTGCCAGCAGCTTAATCCGGGGGGGGCCAGATACGCAGTATTTT
CASSLIRGGPDTQYF
>15|-|TRBJ2-2|-|TRBV10-3
TGTGCCAGCAGTTCCTTATATGGGAACACCGGGGAGCTGTTTTTT
CASSSLYGNTGELFF
>16|-|TRBJ2-7|TRBD2|TRBV30
TGTGCCTGGAGCGGACTAGCGGGAGCCCACCAATACGAGCAGTACTTC
CAWSGLAGAHQYEQYF
>16|-|TRBJ2-3|TRBD2|TRBV7-9
TGTGCCAGCAGCTTGTGGGTAGCGGGGGGCCGGGATACGCAGTATTTT
CASSLWVAGGRDTQYF